This TCR beta chain was profiled in a study of brain metastases from non-small cell lung cancer. Germline loops: CDR1 SGHNT, CDR2 YENEEA. Trimming cost V 5 bases and J 7 bases, with 29 bases left between them. This CDR3 is built from 18 residues. Sequenced by immunoSEQ multiplex PCR; TCRdb stores in-frame clones only, minus some. The sample lists some 1,500 clones, around four fifths occurring once. Sequencing was done on a sample of primary lung tumor tissue. The rearrangement joins TRBV11-3 to TRBJ1-1, with D uncertain. This TCR came from a donor at least 40 years old with non-small cell lung cancer. CDR3 sequence reads: CASSHHSLVLPSSGEAFF. The CDR3 coding sequence is TGTGCCAGCAGCCACCACAGCTTGGTTTTACCTAGCTCGGGTGAAGCTTTCTTT.